The rows below give T cell receptor beta chains drawn from one sample of a study. TCRdb re-called the 5' RACE reads through MiXCR, storing one row per CDR3 protein. The sample has roughly 10,000 distinct CDR3 sequences; around 31% are singletons. Sequences were obtained from Tregs sorted from blood. These receptors all stem from a female donor with breast cancer. CDR3s include the opening cysteine and the closing phenylalanine or tryptophan. Each record gives: D gene, V gene, clone size, J gene, CDR3 protein, CDR3 DNA. The D gene is left open where the match is weak. Some rows mark clone size as missing; the rest say once, few, many or name a class of expanded clone.

d_gene: TRBD2
v_gene: TRBV10-3
abundance: medium-sized
j_gene: TRBJ2-7
CDR3aa: CAITVERESYEQYF
CDR3nt: TGTGCCATCACCGTGGAGCGGGAGTCCTACGAGCAGTACTTC

d_gene: TRBD1
v_gene: TRBV7-3
abundance: .
j_gene: TRBJ2-4
CDR3aa: CASSRGTGSDIQYF
CDR3nt: TGTGCCAGCAGCCGCGGGACAGGGTCCGACATTCAGTACTTC

d_gene: .
v_gene: TRBV11-3
abundance: .
j_gene: TRBJ2-1
CDR3aa: CASSFYICSARELAGRPYNEQFF
CDR3nt: .

d_gene: TRBD1
v_gene: TRBV20-1
abundance: .
j_gene: TRBJ2-2
CDR3aa: CSAPGQANIGELFF
CDR3nt: TGCAGTGCCCCGGGACAGGCGAACATCGGGGAGCTGTTTTTT

d_gene: .
v_gene: TRBV29-1
abundance: few
j_gene: TRBJ2-1
CDR3aa: CSVEGYNERFF
CDR3nt: TGCAGCGTTGAGGGTTACAATGAGCGGTTCTTC

d_gene: .
v_gene: TRBV20-1
abundance: .
j_gene: TRBJ1-2
CDR3aa: CSAPRQAFDYGYTF
CDR3nt: TGCAGTGCTCCTCGGCAGGCCTTCGACTATGGCTACACCTTC

d_gene: .
v_gene: TRBV4-3
abundance: few
j_gene: TRBJ1-2
CDR3aa: CASSQVLGPSQLYGYTF
CDR3nt: TGCGCCAGCAGCCAAGTTCTCGGGCCCTCACAACTATATGGCTACACCTTC

d_gene: .
v_gene: TRBV6-5
abundance: .
j_gene: TRBJ1-3
CDR3aa: CASSTDRRQTHTIYF
CDR3nt: TGTGCCAGCAGTACTGACAGACGGCAGACACACACCATATATTTT

d_gene: .
v_gene: TRBV5-1
abundance: few
j_gene: TRBJ1-1
CDR3aa: CASRPGGVGEAFF
CDR3nt: TGCGCCAGCAGGCCGGGGGGCGTCGGTGAAGCTTTCTTT

d_gene: .
v_gene: TRBV25-1
abundance: .
j_gene: TRBJ2-2
CDR3aa: CASSEYMEQRTGELFF
CDR3nt: TGTGCCAGCAGTGAATATATGGAACAGCGGACCGGGGAGCTGTTTTTT

d_gene: .
v_gene: TRBV20-1
abundance: medium-sized
j_gene: TRBJ2-3
CDR3aa: CSARLLWRGAGDTQYF
CDR3nt: TGCAGTGCTAGATTATTATGGCGGGGCGCGGGTGATACGCAGTATTTT

d_gene: .
v_gene: TRBV20-1
abundance: .
j_gene: TRBJ2-5
CDR3aa: CSVRSGETQYF
CDR3nt: TGCAGTGTGCGTTCGGGAGAGACCCAGTACTTC

d_gene: .
v_gene: TRBV30
abundance: .
j_gene: TRBJ2-7
CDR3aa: CAWSRGFSYEQYF
CDR3nt: TGTGCCTGGAGTCGCGGATTCTCCTACGAGCAGTACTTC

d_gene: .
v_gene: TRBV3-1
abundance: .
j_gene: TRBJ2-3
CDR3aa: CASSQGRRGDTQYF
CDR3nt: TGTGCCAGCAGCCAAGGACGTCGGGGGGATACGCAGTATTTT

d_gene: TRBD2
v_gene: TRBV20-1
abundance: .
j_gene: TRBJ2-7
CDR3aa: CRATEREYYEQYF
CDR3nt: TGCCGTGCTACCGAGCGGGAGTACTACGAGCAGTACTTC

d_gene: .
v_gene: TRBV20-1
abundance: medium-sized
j_gene: TRBJ1-1
CDR3aa: CSAQNVLNTEAFF
CDR3nt: TGCAGTGCTCAAAACGTTTTGAACACTGAAGCTTTCTTT

d_gene: TRBD1
v_gene: TRBV10-3
abundance: .
j_gene: TRBJ1-2
CDR3aa: CAISLTGVNYGYTF
CDR3nt: TGTGCCATCAGCCTGACAGGGGTCAACTATGGCTACACCTTC

d_gene: .
v_gene: TRBV12-3/TRBV12-4
abundance: medium-sized
j_gene: TRBJ1-2
CDR3aa: CASSFRTELGYTF
CDR3nt: TGTGCCAGCAGTTTCCGGACAGAACTTGGCTACACCTTC

d_gene: TRBD2
v_gene: TRBV5-4
abundance: .
j_gene: TRBJ2-2
CDR3aa: CASSLLAGEGTGELFF
CDR3nt: TGTGCCAGCAGCCTATTAGCGGGAGAAGGCACCGGGGAGCTGTTTTTT

d_gene: .
v_gene: TRBV5-5
abundance: few
j_gene: TRBJ2-1
CDR3aa: CASSIDYGGYNEQFF
CDR3nt: TGTGCCAGCAGCATAGACTATGGGGGCTACAATGAGCAGTTCTTC

d_gene: .
v_gene: TRBV4-3
abundance: few
j_gene: TRBJ1-2
CDR3aa: CASSQERVDGGYTF
CDR3nt: TGCGCCAGCAGCCAAGAAAGGGTTGATGGGGGCTACACCTTC

d_gene: .
v_gene: TRBV6-2/TRBV6-3
abundance: .
j_gene: TRBJ1-2
CDR3aa: CASSYGAAGYTF
CDR3nt: TGTGCCAGCAGTTACGGAGCGGCGGGCTACACCTTC

d_gene: TRBD2
v_gene: TRBV30
abundance: .
j_gene: TRBJ2-3
CDR3aa: CAWKGGARLDTQYF
CDR3nt: TGTGCCTGGAAGGGAGGGGCTCGTCTGGATACGCAGTATTTT

d_gene: .
v_gene: TRBV20-1
abundance: .
j_gene: TRBJ2-3
CDR3aa: CSAGGQHWGTDTQYF
CDR3nt: TGCAGTGCCGGGGGTCAGCATTGGGGGACAGATACGCAGTATTTT

d_gene: TRBD2
v_gene: TRBV7-2
abundance: .
j_gene: TRBJ2-3
CDR3aa: CASSLLVSGAGTQYF
CDR3nt: TGTGCCAGCAGCCTCTTGGTTAGCGGGGCCGGGACGCAGTATTTT

d_gene: .
v_gene: TRBV4-2
abundance: few
j_gene: TRBJ1-3
CDR3aa: CASSQDRGTGNTIYF
CDR3nt: TGTGCCAGCAGCCAAGATAGGGGTACTGGAAACACCATATATTTT

d_gene: .
v_gene: TRBV6-2/TRBV6-3
abundance: few
j_gene: TRBJ2-1
CDR3aa: CASSWTPTTYNEQFF
CDR3nt: TGTGCCAGCAGTTGGACCCCCACAACCTACAATGAGCAGTTCTTC

d_gene: .
v_gene: TRBV2
abundance: few
j_gene: TRBJ1-2
CDR3aa: CASSEGPTYGYTF
CDR3nt: TGTGCCAGCAGTGAGGGCCCGACCTATGGCTACACCTTC

d_gene: TRBD2
v_gene: TRBV5-1
abundance: .
j_gene: TRBJ2-5
CDR3aa: CAGSRGSPTRETQYF
CDR3nt: TGCGCCGGCAGCCGCGGGAGCCCAACTAGGGAGACCCAGTACTTC

d_gene: .
v_gene: TRBV7-2
abundance: medium-sized
j_gene: TRBJ2-5
CDR3aa: CASSLASSIQGETQYF
CDR3nt: TGTGCCAGCAGCTTAGCCTCATCCATCCAGGGAGAGACCCAGTACTTC

d_gene: .
v_gene: TRBV7-9
abundance: .
j_gene: TRBJ2-5
CDR3aa: CAGSLRGRETQYF
CDR3nt: TGTGCCGGCAGCCTCAGGGGAAGAGAGACCCAGTACTTC

d_gene: .
v_gene: TRBV27
abundance: once
j_gene: TRBJ2-3
CDR3aa: CASSLAGPTDTQYF
CDR3nt: TGTGCCAGCAGCCTCGCTGGGCCAACAGATACGCAGTATTTT

d_gene: TRBD2
v_gene: TRBV13
abundance: .
j_gene: TRBJ2-5
CDR3aa: CASSLGLAGGQGETQYF
CDR3nt: TGTGCCAGCAGCCTAGGACTAGCGGGAGGACAGGGAGAGACCCAGTACTTC

d_gene: TRBD2
v_gene: TRBV20-1
abundance: once
j_gene: TRBJ2-1
CDR3aa: CSAAPFIAGVYYEQFF
CDR3nt: TGCAGTGCTGCCCCCTTTATAGCGGGAGTCTACTATGAGCAGTTCTTC

d_gene: .
v_gene: TRBV4-2
abundance: .
j_gene: TRBJ2-7
CDR3aa: CASSQDVRGREQYF
CDR3nt: TGTGCCAGCAGCCAAGACGTACGGGGGCGGGAGCAGTACTTC

d_gene: .
v_gene: TRBV7-2
abundance: few
j_gene: TRBJ2-5
CDR3aa: CASSYRTQETQYF
CDR3nt: TGTGCCAGCAGTTACAGGACACAAGAGACCCAGTACTTC

d_gene: .
v_gene: TRBV7-8
abundance: .
j_gene: TRBJ1-1
CDR3aa: CASSFLLNTEAFF
CDR3nt: TGTGCCAGCAGCTTCTTATTGAACACTGAAGCTTTCTTT

d_gene: TRBD1
v_gene: TRBV5-1
abundance: .
j_gene: TRBJ1-6
CDR3aa: CASSGGQGYSPLHF
CDR3nt: TGCGCCAGCAGCGGGGGACAGGGGTATTCACCCCTCCACTTT

d_gene: .
v_gene: TRBV25-1
abundance: .
j_gene: TRBJ1-1
CDR3aa: CASSDTQEAFF
CDR3nt: TGTGCCAGCAGTGATACCCAAGAAGCTTTCTTT

d_gene: TRBD2
v_gene: TRBV10-3
abundance: .
j_gene: TRBJ2-3
CDR3aa: CAIRGLATDTQYF
CDR3nt: TGTGCCATCAGGGGACTAGCGACAGATACGCAGTATTTT

d_gene: .
v_gene: TRBV5-1
abundance: .
j_gene: TRBJ2-1
CDR3aa: CASSLVSGSGNEQFF
CDR3nt: TGCGCCAGCAGCTTGGTATCAGGGAGTGGAAATGAGCAGTTCTTC

d_gene: .
v_gene: TRBV7-2
abundance: .
j_gene: TRBJ1-5
CDR3aa: CASSLEFPGYSNQPQHF
CDR3nt: TGTGCCAGCAGCTTAGAGTTCCCGGGGTACAGCAATCAGCCCCAGCATTTT

d_gene: .
v_gene: TRBV7-2
abundance: medium-sized
j_gene: TRBJ1-2
CDR3aa: CASSLKIWDYGYTF
CDR3nt: TGTGCCAGCAGCTTGAAAATCTGGGACTATGGCTACACCTTC